This TCR beta chain came from a study of blood T cell repertoires in COVID-19. Germline CDR1 reads LGHDT; CDR2 reads YNNKEL (reference sequence). V was trimmed by 1 base and J by 2 bases, leaving 12 bases between them. The CDR3 consists of 15 residues. Original processing methods: Amplification of reference gene primers provided the estimated nucleated cell counts. Method: immunoSEQ multiplex PCR; TCRdb's copy keeps in-frame clones and lacks some. V and J calls and clone size are given by that table; D and trimming were obtained from the DNA. The repertoire has roughly 250,000 clones, over 75% of them found once; the top ten carry 8% to 9.5%.

Sequencing was done on a sample of peripheral blood. J is TRBJ2-7 and V is TRBV3-1 (or the pseudogene TRBV3-2); possibly TRBD2 for D (6 bases). The receptor was isolated from a human donor in a cohort sampled during active COVID-19. Here the CDR3 reads CASSQVSGPPYEQYF. The CDR3 DNA sequence: TGTGCCAGCAGCCAAGTTAGCGGCCCCCCCTACGAGCAGTACTTC.